This T cell receptor (beta chain) was identified in a study of beta chain features in type 1 diabetes. Study-wide results and limits: VDJ junctions in type 1 diabetes patients carried more deletions and fewer insertions. Shorter TCRB CDR3s, moderately but significantly so, were found in Type 1 diabetes patients in all four CD4+ subsets. No resolution was reached here on whether HLA type influences TCRB rearrangement.

For this clone: Its antigen is not identified.

The investigators reverse transcribed all of the isolated RNA, so they sequenced expressed TCRB transcripts. Some clones are missing from TCRdb's copy, which holds only in-frame ones; the method was immunoSEQ multiplex PCR. The sample has 120,000 to 150,000 clones, roughly an eighth seen once. The germline gives CDR1 SNHLY, CDR2 FYNNEI. The CDR3 is made up of 16 amino acids. J lost 7 bases, V lost 5 bases, and 12 bases had no gene match. The chain uses TRBV2 and TRBJ2-2, with 8 bases lining up with TRBD1. The source of this sequence is a man younger than 35 with type 1 diabetes. The sequencing sample was made of central memory CD4+ T cells from blood. Here the CDR3 reads CASSWDRPRVDGELFF. CDR3 nucleotide sequence: TGTGCCAGCAGTTGGGACAGGCCCCGGGTTGACGGGGAGCTGTTTTTT. The full variable domain, rest sourced from reference TRBV2 and TRBJ2-2, is EPEVTQTPSHQVTQMGQEVILRCVPISNHLYFYWYRQILGQKVEFLVSFYNNEISEKSEIFDDQFSVERPDGSNFTLKIRSTKLEDSAMYFCASSWDRPRVDGELFFGEGSRLTVL.